The 17 T cell receptor beta chains below all came from one sample that was sequenced in a study of CD8 T cells in ankylosing spondylitis. One entry per CDR3 protein, called by TCRdb with MiXCR from the 5' RACE reads. The table has 200,000 to 250,000 distinct CDR3 sequences, 8.2% seen once. The specimen sequenced was blood, either unsorted or a sorted T cell fraction (not recorded which). The receptors derive from a female donor with ankylosing spondylitis or in good health (not recorded which).

This clonotype was seen ten or more times. V gene TRBV7-2 combines with J gene TRBJ2-5; 8 bases fit TRBD2. The germline V gene has CDR1 SGHTA and CDR2 FQGNSA. Trimming at V came to 2 bases and at J to 1 base, leaving 3 bases not matched to a gene. The CDR3 spans 15 residues. CDR3 region: CASSLTSGPQETQYF. The CDR3 nucleotides are TGTGCCAGCAGCTTAACTAGCGGACCCCAAGAGACCCAGTACTTC.

This clonotype was detected many times. DNA of the CDR3: TGTGCCAGCAGGCCTTATGTTAGCAATCAGCCCCAGCATTTT. It encodes CASRPYVSNQPQHF. This chain joins TRBV28 and TRBJ1-5; no clear D. The CDR3 loop spans 14 amino acids. Between the trimmed V and J ends, which lost 6 bases and 0 bases, there was a span of 9 bases. Germline CDR1 reads MDHEN; CDR2 reads SYDVKM.

There are many counts of this clonotype. The V call is TRBV2, the J call TRBJ2-1; TRBD1 matches at 10 bases. The CDR3 length is 13 residues. J gave up 8 bases and V 4 bases, and 2 bases lay outside the gene matches. Germline values: CDR1 SNHLY, CDR2 FYNNEI. The CDR3 DNA follows: TGTGCCAGCAGTGGACAGGGGGCGTATGAGCAGTTCTTC. As protein: CASSGQGAYEQFF.

This clonotype was detected ten times or more. The chain employs TRBV4-3 and TRBJ2-2; the D is unclear. The CDR3 spans 15 residues. Germline V lookup: CDR1 LGHNA, CDR2 YSLEER. Deletions cut 2 bases from V and 5 bases from J, with 12 bases between. CDR3 sequence reads: CASSQSIGWTGELFF. The CDR3 DNA reads as TGCGCCAGCAGCCAATCTATCGGTTGGACCGGGGAGCTGTTTTTT.

The table lists this clonotype with many counts. This sequence joins TRBV20-1 and TRBJ2-5; D is ambiguous. V dropped 0 bases and J dropped 2 bases, with 16 bases sitting between them. From germline, CDR1 is DFQATT and CDR2 SNEGSKA (reference sequence). CDR3 length: 16 amino acids. The CDR3 coding sequence is TGCAGTGCTAGAGATAGGGATAGGTATATACAAGAGACCCAGTACTTC. It translates to CSARDRDRYIQETQYF.

This clonotype was observed many times. CDR3 loop: CASSPGRETLEQYF. CDR3 nucleotide sequence: TGTGCCAGCAGCCCTGGACGGGAGACCCTCGAGCAGTACTTC. The chain employs TRBV21-1 and TRBJ2-7. TRBV21-1 is a pseudogene segment. The CDR3 is 14 residues long.

Many counts were recorded for this clonotype. The chain couples TRBV5-6 to TRBJ2-3; a possible D gene is TRBD2 (6 bases). The CDR3 runs 17 residues. The germline CDR1 and CDR2 sequences are SGHDT and YYEEEE. The V end lost 2 bases, the J end lost 6 bases, and 22 bases lay between the germline ends. CDR3 region: CASSFRIGIAELDTQYF. The CDR3 DNA is TGTGCCAGCAGCTTCAGGATCGGGATAGCGGAGTTGGATACGCAGTATTTT. The full variable domain, completed using reference TRBV5-6 and TRBJ2-3, is DAGVTQSPTHLIKTRGQQVTLRCSPKSGHDTVSWYQQALGQGPQFIFQYYEEEERQRGNFPDRFSGHQFPNYSSELNVNALLLGDSALYLCASSFRIGIAELDTQYFGPGTRLTVL.

The sample holds a few counts of this clonotype. This may come from a read error, since a much larger clone is one base off. The rearrangement uses TRBV5-5 and TRBJ2-1; no definite D call. The germline V gene encodes CDR1 SGHKS and CDR2 YYEKEE (reference sequence). Trimming cost V 4 bases and J 0 bases, with 11 bases left between them. This CDR3 comprises 15 residues. The CDR3 reads CASSPEPYSYNEQFF. The CDR3 coding sequence is TGTGCCAGCAGCCCGGAGCCCTACTCCTACAATGAGCAGTTCTTC.

In its sample, this clonotype was seen many times. The V gene is TRBV18, the J gene TRBJ1-3; 7 bases align to TRBD1. The CDR3 has 14 amino acids. V lost 6 bases, J lost 3 bases, and 5 bases stayed unmatched. Germline loops: CDR1 KGHSH, CDR2 LQKENI. The CDR3 DNA follows: TGTGCCAGCTCCCTCGGGACAGATGGAAACACCATATATTTT. This codes for CASSLGTDGNTIYF.

This clonotype showed up just a few times. This chain joins TRBV30 and TRBJ1-1, with D tentatively TRBD1 (5 bases). The CDR3 consists of 14 residues. The germline CDR1 and CDR2 sequences are GTSNPN and SVGIG (reference sequence). The V end was cut by 1 base, the J end by 2 bases, with 11 bases between. CDR3 protein: CAWSGWGRNTEAFF. The CDR3 DNA sequence: TGTGCCTGGAGTGGGTGGGGCAGAAACACTGAAGCTTTCTTT.

Ten or more counts support this clonotype. The V gene is TRBV11-1, the J gene TRBJ1-4; 9 nucleotides agree with TRBD1. Trimming took 3 bases from V and 0 from J; bases not matched to a gene: 8. The CDR3 runs to 18 residues. The germline CDR1 and CDR2 sequences are SGHAT and FQDESV (reference sequence). In nucleotides, the CDR3 is TGTGCCAGCAGCTTTAGCGTGACAGGGGGGTCAACTAATGAAAAACTGTTTTTT. Protein: CASSFSVTGGSTNEKLFF.

This clonotype appeared many times. The chain has TRBV29-1 and TRBJ2-3; D is unresolved. CDR1 is SQVTM and CDR2 is ANQGSEA in the germline V gene. The CDR3 consists of 13 residues. V gave up 4 bases and J gave up 0 bases, with 8 bases separating them. CDR3 DNA: TGCAGCGTTGGAGGACGGAGCACAGATACGCAGTATTTT. The encoded protein is CSVGGRSTDTQYF.

This clonotype was seen many times. The chain recombines TRBV28 with TRBJ2-1; TRBD2 aligns across 9 bases. V dropped 2 bases and J dropped 10; count of bases not matched to a gene: 9. CDR3 length equals 15 residues. From germline, CDR1 is MDHEN and CDR2 SYDVKM. In nucleotides, the CDR3 is TGTGCCAGCAGTTTAGTCCAGCGGGAGGATGGGGAGCAGTTCTTC. It specifies CASSLVQREDGEQFF.

This clonotype was seen more than once but under ten times. The CDR3 DNA follows: TGCAGCGTTGATCCTAGACGCTCCTACAATGAGCAGTTCTTC. This gives the protein CSVDPRRSYNEQFF. The chain carries TRBV29-1 and TRBJ2-1; D not certain. Germline CDR1 SQVTM, CDR2 ANQGSEA. V lost 3 bases and J 0 bases, leaving 9 bases between the germline ends. The CDR3 spans 14 residues.

This clonotype was observed at least ten times. The chain recombines TRBV7-8 with TRBJ2-4; D not certain. Germline values: CDR1 SGHVS, CDR2 FQNEAQ. The CDR3 has 16 amino acids. The ends were cut back, 4 bases at V and 0 bases at J, with 13 bases in the middle. CDR3 in DNA: TGTGCCAGCAGCTCTTCGACTGAGCTAGCCAAAAACATTCAGTACTTC. Protein sequence: CASSSSTELAKNIQYF.

This clonotype was recorded many times. The chain employs TRBV30 and TRBJ1-5, with unresolved D. The germline CDR1 and CDR2 sequences are GTSNPN and SVGIG (reference sequence). The CDR3 is 16 amino acids. V lost 0 bases and J lost 11, with 23 bases in between. The CDR3 region has the DNA TGTGCCTGGAGTGTCAAGTCAGGTCTAAAGCAATTGGCCCAGCATTTT. Protein sequence: CAWSVKSGLKQLAQHF.

Note on this clonotype: Mismatch with germline at one junction end may stem from a read error. V and J are TRBV12-3 or TRBV12-4 and TRBJ2-5; a possible D gene is TRBD2 (5 bases). This CDR3 contains 12 residues. This CDR3 is CASSLGGEAQYF. As DNA, the CDR3 is TGTGCCAGCAGTTTAGGGGGAGAGGCCCAGTACTTC.